Listed below are T cell receptor beta chains from one sample, sequenced in a study of T cell responses to AZD1222 COVID-19 vaccine. Generated by immunoSEQ multiplex PCR, the TCRdb table keeps only in-frame clones and is missing some. The sample includes under 150,000 clones, approximately 89% of them seen just once. Sequenced material: peripheral blood, taken on day 0 of AZD1222 vaccination. These TCRs come from an adult in good health. Both conserved end residues are part of each CDR3. A D gene is named only where the DNA matches it firmly. The size of a clone is reported for some rows only, either as once, few or many, or as a class for expanded clones.

clone_size | j_call | d_call | v_call | cdr3_aa | cdr3_nt
NA | TRBJ2-5 | NA | TRBV6-2/TRBV6-3 | CASSPQRGGGETQYF | TGTGCCAGCAGTCCCCAGAGGGGGGGAGGAGAGACCCAGTACTTC
NA | TRBJ2-1 | NA | TRBV6-5 | CASSYSNIHEQFF | TGTGCCAGCAGTTACTCGAACATTCATGAGCAGTTCTTC
NA | TRBJ1-3 | NA | TRBV3-1/TRBV3-2 | CASSGAYPIHARNTIYF | TGTGCCAGCAGCGGGGCCTATCCCATACACGCACGAAACACCATATATTTT
once | TRBJ2-7 | NA | TRBV2 | CASSEWDTGSYEQYF | TGTGCCAGCAGTGAATGGGACACCGGCTCCTACGAGCAGTACTTC
few | TRBJ1-5 | TRBD1 | TRBV5-4 | CAYLTPGGNQPQHF | TGTGCCTACTTAACCCCAGGGGGAAATCAGCCCCAGCATTTT
NA | TRBJ2-3 | NA | TRBV6-2/TRBV6-3 | CASSSMWADTQYF | TGTGCCAGCAGTTCAATGTGGGCAGATACGCAGTATTTT
NA | TRBJ1-6 | NA | TRBV7-9 | CASSLFDNSPLHF | TGTGCCAGCAGCTTATTTGATAATTCACCCCTCCACTTT
NA | TRBJ1-1 | NA | TRBV11-2 | CASSGESRDNWRAFF | TGTGCCAGCAGCGGAGAATCAAGGGACAACTGGAGGGCTTTCTTT
NA | TRBJ1-1 | NA | TRBV19 | CASSRNTEAFF | TGTGCCAGTAGTAGAAATACTGAAGCTTTCTTT
NA | TRBJ1-3 | NA | TRBV5-1 | CASSLATGSGNTIYF | TGCGCCAGCAGCTTGGCAACAGGGTCTGGAAACACCATATATTTT
NA | TRBJ2-3 | NA | TRBV7-9 | CASTHSRDNFLDTTEADTQYF | TGTGCCAGCACCCATAGCCGGGACAATTTTCTTGACACGACGGAGGCAGATACGCAGTATTTT
NA | TRBJ1-3 | TRBD1 | TRBV7-9 | CASSLGTGYAPGNTIYF | TGTGCCAGCAGCTTAGGGACAGGTTATGCGCCTGGAAACACCATATATTTT